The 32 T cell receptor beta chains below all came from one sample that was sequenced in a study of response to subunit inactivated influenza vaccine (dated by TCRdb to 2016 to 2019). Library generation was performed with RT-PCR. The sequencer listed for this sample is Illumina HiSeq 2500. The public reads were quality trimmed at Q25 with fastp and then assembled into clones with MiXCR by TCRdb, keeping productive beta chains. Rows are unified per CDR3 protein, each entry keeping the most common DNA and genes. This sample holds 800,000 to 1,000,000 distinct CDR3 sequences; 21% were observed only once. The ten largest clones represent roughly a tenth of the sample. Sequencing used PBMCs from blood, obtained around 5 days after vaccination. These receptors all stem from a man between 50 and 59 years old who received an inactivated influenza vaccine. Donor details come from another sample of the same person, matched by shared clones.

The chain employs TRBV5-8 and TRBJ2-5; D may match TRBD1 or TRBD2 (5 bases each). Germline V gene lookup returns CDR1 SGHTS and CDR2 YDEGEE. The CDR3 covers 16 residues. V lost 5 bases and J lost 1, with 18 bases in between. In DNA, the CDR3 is TGTGCCAGCAGTACGATCGGGACGGCGGTCCAAGAGACCCAGTACTTC. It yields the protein CASSTIGTAVQETQYF.

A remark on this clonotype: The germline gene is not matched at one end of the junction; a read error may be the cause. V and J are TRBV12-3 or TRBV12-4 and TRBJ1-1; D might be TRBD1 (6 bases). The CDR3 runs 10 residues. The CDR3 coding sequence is TGTGCCAGCAGTCGAAACCGGGACACCTTT. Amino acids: CASSRNRDTF.

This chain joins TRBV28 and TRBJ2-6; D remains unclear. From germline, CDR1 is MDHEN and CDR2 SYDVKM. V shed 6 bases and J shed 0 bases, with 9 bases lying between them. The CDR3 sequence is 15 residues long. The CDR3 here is CASSPADSGANVLTF. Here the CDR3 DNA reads TGTGCCAGCAGCCCCGCTGACTCTGGGGCCAACGTCCTGACTTTC.

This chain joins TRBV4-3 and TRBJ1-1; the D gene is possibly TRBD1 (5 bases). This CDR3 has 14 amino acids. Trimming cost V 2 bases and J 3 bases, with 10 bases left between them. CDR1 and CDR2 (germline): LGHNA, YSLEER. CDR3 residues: CASSQLRVDTEAFF. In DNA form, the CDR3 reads TGCGCCAGCAGCCAACTCAGGGTGGACACTGAAGCTTTCTTT.

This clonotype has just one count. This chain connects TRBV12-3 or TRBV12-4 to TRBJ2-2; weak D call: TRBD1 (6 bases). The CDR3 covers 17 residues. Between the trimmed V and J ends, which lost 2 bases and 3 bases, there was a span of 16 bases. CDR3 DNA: TGTGCCAGCAGTTTAAGGACAGCGAATTTTTACACCGGGGAGCTGTTTTTT. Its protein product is CASSLRTANFYTGELFF.

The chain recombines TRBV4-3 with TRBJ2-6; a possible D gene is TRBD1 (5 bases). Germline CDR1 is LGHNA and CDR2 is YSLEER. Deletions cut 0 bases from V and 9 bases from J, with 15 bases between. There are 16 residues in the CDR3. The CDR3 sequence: CASSQDPQGRVNVLTF. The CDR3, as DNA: TGCGCCAGCAGCCAAGATCCCCAGGGAAGGGTCAACGTCCTGACTTTC.

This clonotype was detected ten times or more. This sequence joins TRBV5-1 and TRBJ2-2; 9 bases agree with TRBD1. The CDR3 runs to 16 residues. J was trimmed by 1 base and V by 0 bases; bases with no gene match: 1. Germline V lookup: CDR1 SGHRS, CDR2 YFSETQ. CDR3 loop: CASSLAGQGNTGELFF. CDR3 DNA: TGCGCCAGCAGCTTGGCGGGACAGGGGAACACCGGGGAGCTGTTTTTT.

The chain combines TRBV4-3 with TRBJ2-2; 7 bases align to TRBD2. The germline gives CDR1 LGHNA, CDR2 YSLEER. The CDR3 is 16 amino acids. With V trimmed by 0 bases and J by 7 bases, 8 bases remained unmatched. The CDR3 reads CASSQDITSVIGELFF. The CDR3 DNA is TGCGCCAGCAGCCAAGATATAACTAGCGTGATCGGGGAGCTGTTTTTT.

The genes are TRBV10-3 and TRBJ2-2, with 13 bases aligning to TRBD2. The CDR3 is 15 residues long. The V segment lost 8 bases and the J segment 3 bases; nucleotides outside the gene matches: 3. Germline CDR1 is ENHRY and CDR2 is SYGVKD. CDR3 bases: TGTGCCATCTCGACTAGCGGGAGGCACACCGGGGAGCTGTTTTTT. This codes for CAISTSGRHTGELFF.

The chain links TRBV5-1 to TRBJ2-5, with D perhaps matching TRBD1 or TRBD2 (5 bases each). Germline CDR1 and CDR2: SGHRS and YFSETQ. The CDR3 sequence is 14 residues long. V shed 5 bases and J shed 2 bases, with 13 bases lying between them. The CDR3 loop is CASRRGTEQETQYF. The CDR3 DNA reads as TGCGCCAGCAGACGAGGGACCGAGCAAGAGACCCAGTACTTC. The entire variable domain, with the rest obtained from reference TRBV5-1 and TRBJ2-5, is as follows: KAGVTQTPRYLIKTRGQQVTLSCSPISGHRSVSWYQQTPGQGLQFLFEYFSETQRNKGNFPGRFSGRQFSNSRSEMNVSTLELGDSALYLCASRRGTEQETQYFGPGTRLLVL.

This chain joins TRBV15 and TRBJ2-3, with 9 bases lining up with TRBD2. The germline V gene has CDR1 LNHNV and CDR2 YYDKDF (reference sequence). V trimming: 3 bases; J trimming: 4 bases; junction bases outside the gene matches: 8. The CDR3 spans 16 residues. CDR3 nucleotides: TGTGCCACCAGCAGGCGTGGGACTAGCTTTTCAGATACGCAGTATTTT. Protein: CATSRRGTSFSDTQYF.

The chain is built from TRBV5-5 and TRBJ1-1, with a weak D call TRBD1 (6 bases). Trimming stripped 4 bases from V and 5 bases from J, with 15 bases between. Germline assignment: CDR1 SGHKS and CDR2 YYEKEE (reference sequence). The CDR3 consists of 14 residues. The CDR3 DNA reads TGTGCCAGCAGCCCACAGGGTGGATGGACTGAAGCTTTCTTT. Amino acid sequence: CASSPQGGWTEAFF.

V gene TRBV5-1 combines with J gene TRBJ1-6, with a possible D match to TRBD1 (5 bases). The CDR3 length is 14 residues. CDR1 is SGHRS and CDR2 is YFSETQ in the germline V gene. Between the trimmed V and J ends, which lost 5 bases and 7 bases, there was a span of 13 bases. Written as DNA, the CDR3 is TGCGCCAGCAGAGGGACCCTATCGAATTCACCCCTCCACTTT. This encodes CASRGTLSNSPLHF.

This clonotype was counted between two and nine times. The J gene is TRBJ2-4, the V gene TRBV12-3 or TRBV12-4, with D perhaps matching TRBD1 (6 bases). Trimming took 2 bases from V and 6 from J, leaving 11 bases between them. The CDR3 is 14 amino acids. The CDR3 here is CASSLRQGPNIQYF. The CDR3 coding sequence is TGTGCCAGCAGTTTACGGCAGGGGCCAAACATTCAGTACTTC.

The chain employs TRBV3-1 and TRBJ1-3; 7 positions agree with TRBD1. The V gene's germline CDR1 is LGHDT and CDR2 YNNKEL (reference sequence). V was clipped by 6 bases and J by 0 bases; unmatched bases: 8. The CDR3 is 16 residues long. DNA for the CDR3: TGTGCCAGCAGGAGGGGGCCGACCCTCTCTGGAAACACCATATATTTT. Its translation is CASRRGPTLSGNTIYF.

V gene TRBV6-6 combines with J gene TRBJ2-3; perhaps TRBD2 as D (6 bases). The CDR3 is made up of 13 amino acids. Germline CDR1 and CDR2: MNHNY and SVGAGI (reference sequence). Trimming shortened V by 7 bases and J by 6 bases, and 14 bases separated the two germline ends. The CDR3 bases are TGTGCCAGCATACGGGAGCTAGGGGATACGCAGTATTTT. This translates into CASIRELGDTQYF.

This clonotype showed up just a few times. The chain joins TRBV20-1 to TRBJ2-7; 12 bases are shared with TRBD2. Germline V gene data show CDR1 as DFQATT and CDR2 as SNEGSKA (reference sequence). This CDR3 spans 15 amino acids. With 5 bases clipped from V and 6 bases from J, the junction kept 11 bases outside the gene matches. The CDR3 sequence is CSAPRLAGALSEQYF. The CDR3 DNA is TGCAGTGCTCCCAGACTAGCGGGGGCCTTAAGCGAGCAGTACTTC.

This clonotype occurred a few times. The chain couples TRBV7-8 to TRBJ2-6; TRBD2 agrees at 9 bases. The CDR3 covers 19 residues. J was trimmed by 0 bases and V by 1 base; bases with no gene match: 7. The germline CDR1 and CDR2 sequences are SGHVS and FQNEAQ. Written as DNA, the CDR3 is TGTGCCAGCAGCTTAGTCCGCCTAGCGGGGAACTCTGGGGCCAACGTCCTGACTTTC. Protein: CASSLVRLAGNSGANVLTF.

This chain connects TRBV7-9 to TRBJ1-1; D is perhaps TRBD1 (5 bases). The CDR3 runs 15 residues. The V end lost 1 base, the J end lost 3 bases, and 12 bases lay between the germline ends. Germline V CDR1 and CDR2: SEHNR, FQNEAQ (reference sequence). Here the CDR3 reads CASSLGTRRYTEAFF. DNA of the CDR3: TGTGCCAGCAGCTTAGGGACAAGGAGGTACACTGAAGCTTTCTTT.

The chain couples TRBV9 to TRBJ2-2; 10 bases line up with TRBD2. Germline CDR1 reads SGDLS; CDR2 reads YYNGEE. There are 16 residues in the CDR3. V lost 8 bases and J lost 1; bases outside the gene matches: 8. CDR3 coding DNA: TGTGCCAGTCAGCGGGAGGGCCTCTGGAACACCGGGGAGCTGTTTTTT. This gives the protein CASQREGLWNTGELFF.

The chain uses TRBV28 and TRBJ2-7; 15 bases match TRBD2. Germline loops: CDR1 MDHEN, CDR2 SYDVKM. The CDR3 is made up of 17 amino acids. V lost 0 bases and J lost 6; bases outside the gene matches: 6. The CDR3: CASSLWGTSGRLGEQYF. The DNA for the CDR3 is TGTGCCAGCAGTTTATGGGGGACTAGCGGGAGGCTAGGCGAGCAGTACTTC.

This chain's CDR3 is CSVAKDRNQPQHF. Here the CDR3 DNA reads TGCAGCGTTGCAAAGGACAGGAATCAGCCCCAGCATTTT. The V and J genes are TRBV29-1 and TRBJ1-5, with 7 bases matching TRBD1. The CDR3 covers 13 residues. Trimming took 4 bases from V and 4 from J; bases not matched to a gene: 4. Germline CDR1 is SQVTM and CDR2 is ANQGSEA.

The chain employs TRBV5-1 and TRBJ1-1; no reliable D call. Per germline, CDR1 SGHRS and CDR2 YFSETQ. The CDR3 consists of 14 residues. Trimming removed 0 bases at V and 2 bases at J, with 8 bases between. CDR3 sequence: CASSLASRNTEAFF. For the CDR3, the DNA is TGCGCCAGCAGCTTGGCCTCCAGAAACACTGAAGCTTTCTTT.

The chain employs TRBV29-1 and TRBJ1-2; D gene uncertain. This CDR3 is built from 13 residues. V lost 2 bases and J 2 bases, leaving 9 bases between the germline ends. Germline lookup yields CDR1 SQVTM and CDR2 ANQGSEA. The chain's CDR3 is CSVEWYQNYGYTF. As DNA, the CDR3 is TGCAGCGTTGAATGGTACCAGAACTATGGCTACACCTTC.

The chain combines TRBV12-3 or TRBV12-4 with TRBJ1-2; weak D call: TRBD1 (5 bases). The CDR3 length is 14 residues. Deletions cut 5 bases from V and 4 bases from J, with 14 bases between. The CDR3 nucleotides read TGTGCCAGCAGTGCACTCAGGGAGAGCTATGGCTACACCTTC. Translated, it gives CASSALRESYGYTF.

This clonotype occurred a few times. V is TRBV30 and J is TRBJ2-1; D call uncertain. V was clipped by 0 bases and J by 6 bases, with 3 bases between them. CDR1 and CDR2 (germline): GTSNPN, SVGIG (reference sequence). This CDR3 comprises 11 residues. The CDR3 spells CAWSVINEQFF. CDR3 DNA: TGTGCCTGGAGTGTAATCAATGAGCAGTTCTTC.

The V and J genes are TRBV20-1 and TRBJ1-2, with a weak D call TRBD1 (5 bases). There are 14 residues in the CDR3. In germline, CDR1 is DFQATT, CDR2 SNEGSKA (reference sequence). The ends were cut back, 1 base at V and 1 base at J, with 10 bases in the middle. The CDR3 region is CSARVAGFNYGYTF. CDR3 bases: TGCAGTGCTAGAGTAGCAGGGTTTAACTATGGCTACACCTTC.

The CDR3 loop reads CASTRTRLAGGNEQFF. The CDR3 DNA reads as TGTGCCAGCACCCGAACTCGACTAGCGGGAGGGAATGAGCAGTTCTTC. V and J are TRBV6-2 or TRBV6-3 and TRBJ2-1, with 14 positions matching TRBD2. The CDR3 runs 16 residues. The V and J ends lost 7 bases and 7 bases, in that order; junction bases with no gene match: 9. Germline CDR1 is MNHEY and CDR2 is SVGEGT.

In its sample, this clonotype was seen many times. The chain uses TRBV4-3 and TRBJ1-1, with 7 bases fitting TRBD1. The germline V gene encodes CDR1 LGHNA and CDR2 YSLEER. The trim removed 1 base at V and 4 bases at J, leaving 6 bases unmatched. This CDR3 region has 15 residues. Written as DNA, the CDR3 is TGCGCCAGCAGCCAAGGCGCCAGGGGGGCCACTGAAGCTTTCTTT. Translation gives CASSQGARGATEAFF.

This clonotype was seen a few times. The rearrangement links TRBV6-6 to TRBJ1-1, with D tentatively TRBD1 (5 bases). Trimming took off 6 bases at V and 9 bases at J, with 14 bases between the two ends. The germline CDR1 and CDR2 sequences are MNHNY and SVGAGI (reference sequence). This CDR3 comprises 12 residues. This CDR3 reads CASSLGGVQAFF. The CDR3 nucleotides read TGTGCCAGCAGCCTGGGGGGGGTACAAGCTTTCTTT.

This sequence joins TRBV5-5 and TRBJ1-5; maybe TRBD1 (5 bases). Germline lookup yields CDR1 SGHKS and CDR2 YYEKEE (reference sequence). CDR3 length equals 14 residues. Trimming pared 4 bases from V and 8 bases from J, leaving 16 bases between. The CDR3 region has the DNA TGTGCCAGCAGCCGAGGGGAGGGCGTGGAGCCCCAGCATTTT. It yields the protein CASSRGEGVEPQHF.

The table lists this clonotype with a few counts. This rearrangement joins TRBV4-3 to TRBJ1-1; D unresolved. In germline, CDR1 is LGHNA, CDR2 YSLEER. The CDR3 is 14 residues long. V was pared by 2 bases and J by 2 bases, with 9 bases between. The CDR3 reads CASSQSGLNTEAFF. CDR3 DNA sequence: TGCGCCAGCAGCCAATCGGGTCTTAACACTGAAGCTTTCTTT.